This T cell receptor beta chain was sequenced during a study of early T cells in non-severe SARS-CoV-2 infection. This clonotype has a handful of counts. The antigen is not known. Researchers attached unique molecular identifiers to individual cDNA molecules. TCRdb fed the 5' RACE reads into MiXCR, producing one record per CDR3 protein. The sample holds 50,000 or so distinct CDR3 sequences; about 4.2% are singletons and the top ten take 5% to 6.5%. Study-level results: The study's VDJdb matching favored anti-spike CD8 responses and missed private and CD4 specificities.

V lost 6 bases, J lost 5 bases, and 7 bases stayed unmatched. CDR3 size: 14 residues. Input material: whole blood. The genes are TRBV12-3 or TRBV12-4 and TRBJ2-3; 8 bases fit TRBD1. The sequence came from an adult who was a healthcare worker with PCR-confirmed SARS-CoV-2 infection or an uninfected control (not recorded which). The CDR3 protein is CASSQDREVDTQYF. The CDR3 coding sequence is TGTGCCAGCAGCCAGGACAGGGAAGTAGATACGCAGTATTTT.